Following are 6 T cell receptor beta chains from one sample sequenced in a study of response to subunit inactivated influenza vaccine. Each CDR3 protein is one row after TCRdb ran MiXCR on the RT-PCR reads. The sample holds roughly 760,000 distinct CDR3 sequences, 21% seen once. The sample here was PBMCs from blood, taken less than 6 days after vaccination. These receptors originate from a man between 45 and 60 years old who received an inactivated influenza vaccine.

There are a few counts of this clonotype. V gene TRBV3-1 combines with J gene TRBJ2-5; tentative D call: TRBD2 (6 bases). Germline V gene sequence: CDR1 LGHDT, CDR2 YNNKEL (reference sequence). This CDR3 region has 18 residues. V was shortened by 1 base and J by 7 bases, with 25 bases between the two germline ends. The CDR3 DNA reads TGTGCCAGCAGCCAAGCCCTTTCGGGGGAGGCCACCGACGGGACCCAGTACTTC. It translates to CASSQALSGEATDGTQYF.

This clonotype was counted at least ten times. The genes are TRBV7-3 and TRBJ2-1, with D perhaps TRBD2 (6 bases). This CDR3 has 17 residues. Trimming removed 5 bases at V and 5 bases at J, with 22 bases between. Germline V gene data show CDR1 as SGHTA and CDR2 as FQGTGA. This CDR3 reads CASSPRGGTLNNNEQFF. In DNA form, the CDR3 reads TGTGCCAGCAGCCCTAGGGGCGGGACTCTTAATAACAATGAGCAGTTCTTC.

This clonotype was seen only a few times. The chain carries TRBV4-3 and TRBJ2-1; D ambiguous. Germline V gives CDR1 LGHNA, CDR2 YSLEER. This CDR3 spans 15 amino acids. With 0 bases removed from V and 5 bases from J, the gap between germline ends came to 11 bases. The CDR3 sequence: CASSQEVSTHNEQFF. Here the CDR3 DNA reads TGCGCCAGCAGCCAAGAAGTGTCTACCCACAATGAGCAGTTCTTC.

The CDR3 bases are TGTGCCAGCACGAAATTTGGGGACACTGAAGCTTTCTTT. Translating gives CASTKFGDTEAFF. The chain employs TRBV18 and TRBJ1-1; D uncertain. The CDR3 length is 13 residues. Germline CDR1 is KGHSH and CDR2 is LQKENI. V was shortened by 8 bases and J by 3 bases, with 13 bases between the two germline ends.

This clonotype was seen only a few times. CDR3 loop: CASSYSRSNQPQHF. The CDR3 nucleotides are TGTGCCAGCAGTTACTCGAGAAGCAATCAGCCCCAGCATTTT. The J gene is TRBJ1-5, the V gene TRBV6-5; the D is unclear. CDR1 and CDR2 from the germline V gene are MNHEY and SVGAGI. Trimming shortened V by 0 bases and J by 1 base, and 4 bases separated the two germline ends. The CDR3 has 14 amino acids.

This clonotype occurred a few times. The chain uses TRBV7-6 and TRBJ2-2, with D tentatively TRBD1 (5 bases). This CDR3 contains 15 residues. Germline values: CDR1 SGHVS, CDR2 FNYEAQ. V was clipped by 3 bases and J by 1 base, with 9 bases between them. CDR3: CASSLTVRNTGELFF. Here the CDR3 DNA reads TGTGCCAGCAGCTTGACAGTCCGGAACACCGGGGAGCTGTTTTTT.